This T cell receptor beta chain was found in a study of regulatory T cells in long-lasting Graves disease. General study points: What was studied was peripheral blood only, and not thyroid tissue.

This clonotype was seen many times. Its cognate antigen is unknown. TCR beta libraries were built with iRepertoire HTBI primers and Arm-PCR of CDR3 regions. One entry per CDR3 protein results from TCRdb running MiXCR on the multiplex PCR reads. The profile shows approximately 400,000 distinct CDR3 sequences, about 15% of them singletons. The time point here: newly diagnosed GD, antithyroid drugs for less than 3 months. From PBMCs, RNA was extracted and then used to make the TCR library. CDR3 size: 19 residues. V was trimmed by 4 bases and J by 2 bases, leaving 26 bases between them. From germline, CDR1 is SGHNT and CDR2 YENEEA. These sequences were also reported in another study, on T cells in Graves' hyperthyroidism and ophthalmopathy. That source notes: Clinical symptoms, serum thyroxine and TRAb, thyroid ultrasound and orbital computed tomography together formed the diagnostic basis. Peripheral blood also featured most of the thyroid clonotypes expanded above 0.001.

The sequence was collected from a woman in her thirties with Graves disease. This rearrangement joins TRBV11-3 to TRBJ1-2; the D is unclear. The sample was peripheral blood mononuclear cells (PBMCs), taken at new diagnosis, from a patient treated with antithyroid drugs. The CDR3 sequence is CASSYAARDLGPHNYGYTF. In DNA form, the CDR3 reads TGTGCCAGCAGCTACGCGGCACGCGATCTGGGTCCTCACAACTATGGCTACACCTTC.